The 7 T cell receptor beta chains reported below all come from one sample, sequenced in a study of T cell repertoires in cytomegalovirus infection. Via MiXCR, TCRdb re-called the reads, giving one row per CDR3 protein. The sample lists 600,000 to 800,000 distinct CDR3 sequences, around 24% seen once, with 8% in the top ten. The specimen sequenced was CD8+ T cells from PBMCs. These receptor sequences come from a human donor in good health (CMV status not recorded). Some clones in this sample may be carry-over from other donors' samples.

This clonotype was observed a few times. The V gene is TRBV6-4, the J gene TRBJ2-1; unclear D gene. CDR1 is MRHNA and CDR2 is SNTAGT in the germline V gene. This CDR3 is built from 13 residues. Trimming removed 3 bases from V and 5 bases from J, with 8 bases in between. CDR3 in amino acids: CASSERLNNEQFF. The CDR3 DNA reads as TGTGCCAGCAGTGAAAGACTCAACAATGAGCAGTTCTTC.

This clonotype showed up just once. This CDR3 is CSARVLGRVSYEQYF. In DNA, the CDR3 is TGCAGTGCTAGAGTTTTGGGCAGGGTCTCCTACGAGCAGTACTTC. J is TRBJ2-7 and V is TRBV20-1, with D possibly matching TRBD1 (5 bases). The germline V gene has CDR1 DFQATT and CDR2 SNEGSKA (reference sequence). This CDR3 contains 15 residues. Between the trimmed V and J ends, which lost 1 base and 0 bases, there was a span of 13 bases.

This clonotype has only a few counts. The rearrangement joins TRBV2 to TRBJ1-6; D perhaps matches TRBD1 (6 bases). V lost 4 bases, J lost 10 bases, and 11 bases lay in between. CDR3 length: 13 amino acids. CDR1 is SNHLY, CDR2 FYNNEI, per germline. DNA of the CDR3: TGTGCCAGCAGTGCCGGGGGCATCTCACCCCTCCACTTT. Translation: CASSAGGISPLHF.

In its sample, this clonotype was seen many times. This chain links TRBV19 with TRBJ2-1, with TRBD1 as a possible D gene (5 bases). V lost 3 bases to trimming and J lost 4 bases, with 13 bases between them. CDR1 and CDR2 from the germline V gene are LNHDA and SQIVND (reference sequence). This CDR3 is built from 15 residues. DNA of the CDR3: TGTGCCAGTAGTATCGGGCAGGGTATTTACAATGAGCAGTTCTTC. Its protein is CASSIGQGIYNEQFF.

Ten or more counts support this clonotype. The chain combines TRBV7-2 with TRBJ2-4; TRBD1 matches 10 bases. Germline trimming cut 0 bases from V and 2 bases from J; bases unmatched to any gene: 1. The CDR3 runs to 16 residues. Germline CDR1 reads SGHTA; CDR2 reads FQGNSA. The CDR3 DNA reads TGTGCCAGCAGCTTAGCTGACAGGGGGCCCAAAAACATTCAGTACTTC. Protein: CASSLADRGPKNIQYF.

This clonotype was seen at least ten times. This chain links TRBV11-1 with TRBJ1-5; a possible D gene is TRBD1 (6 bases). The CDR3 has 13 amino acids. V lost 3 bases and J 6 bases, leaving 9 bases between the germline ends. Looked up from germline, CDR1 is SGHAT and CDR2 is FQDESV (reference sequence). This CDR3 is CASSFGRGQPQHF. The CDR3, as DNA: TGTGCCAGCAGCTTCGGCAGGGGTCAGCCCCAGCATTTT.

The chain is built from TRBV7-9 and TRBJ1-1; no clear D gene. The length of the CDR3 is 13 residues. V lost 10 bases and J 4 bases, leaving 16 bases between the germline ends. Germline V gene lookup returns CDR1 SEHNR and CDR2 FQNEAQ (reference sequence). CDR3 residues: CANILGSSTEAFF. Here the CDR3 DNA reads TGTGCCAACATCCTCGGGAGCTCCACTGAAGCTTTCTTT.